The 4 T cell receptor beta chains reported below all come from one sample, sequenced in a study of cytomegalovirus exposure and HLA in healthy donors. Primers for the PCR totalled 60 Vbeta and 13 Jbeta. Produced via immunoSEQ multiplex PCR; TCRdb's table is partial and in-frame only. The sample gives approximately 170,000 clones, 75% to 90% of which show up once; 1.2% is in the top ten. The sequencing input was PBMCs. These receptors originate from a boy between 2 and 10 years old in good health and CMV-seronegative.

This chain joins TRBV30 and TRBJ2-5, with TRBD2 as a possible D gene (5 bases). The germline V and J ends were trimmed by 0 bases and 4 bases, with 12 bases remaining between them. The germline V gene has CDR1 GTSNPN and CDR2 SVGIG (reference sequence). The CDR3 extends over 14 amino acids. The CDR3 nucleotides read TGTGCCTGGAGTGTACCGGGGAGACCAGAGACCCAGTACTTC. Protein: CAWSVPGRPETQYF.

This clone was observed a handful of times. This rearrangement joins TRBV4-2 to TRBJ2-7; 11 bases are a match to TRBD2. The CDR3 has 17 residues. CDR1 LGHNA and CDR2 YNFKEQ come from the germline V gene. V lost 4 bases to trimming and J lost 5 bases; unmatched junction nucleotides: 13. DNA for the CDR3: TGTGCCAGCAGCCTCCGATCGTTAGCGGGAGGGCCCCACGAGCAGTACTTC. It yields the protein CASSLRSLAGGPHEQYF.

The chain uses TRBV18 and TRBJ2-1, with 11 positions matching TRBD2. V lost 3 bases and J lost 4; bases outside the gene matches: 8. The CDR3 totals 17 residues. Germline CDR1 KGHSH, CDR2 LQKENI. The DNA of the CDR3 is TGTGCCAGCTCACCCAAGACTAGCGGGACGAGGTACAATGAGCAGTTCTTC. Protein product: CASSPKTSGTRYNEQFF.

The V call is TRBV6-5, the J call TRBJ2-7; D perhaps matches TRBD2 (6 bases). V dropped 5 bases and J dropped 2 bases, with 13 bases sitting between them. There are 14 residues in the CDR3. Germline V gene data show CDR1 as MNHEY and CDR2 as SVGAGI. The CDR3: CASSELGGTYEQYV. The DNA for the CDR3 is TGTGCCAGCAGTGAATTGGGGGGAACCTACGAGCAGTACGTC.